Listed here are 16 T cell receptor beta chains from one sample, sequenced in a study of blood T cell repertoires in COVID-19. Some clones are missing from TCRdb's copy, which holds only in-frame ones; the method was immunoSEQ multiplex PCR. The sample lists 90,000 to 110,000 clones, approximately 82% occurring once. The specimen sequenced was peripheral blood. The receptor source for this set is a woman aged 55-75 years with acute or convalescent COVID-19.

The V gene is TRBV11-2, the J gene TRBJ2-5; TRBD1 might be the D (7 bases). The CDR3 is made up of 16 amino acids. Germline-derived CDR1 and CDR2 are SGHAT and FQNNGV. The V end lost 3 bases, the J end lost 3 bases, and 17 bases lay between the germline ends. CDR3 nucleotide sequence: TGTGCCAGCAGCTTGGTAGGAGGGGGCGCGGAAGAGACCCAGTACTTC. This encodes CASSLVGGGAEETQYF.

The chain is built from TRBV7-8 and TRBJ1-5; D may be TRBD1 (5 bases). V lost 6 bases to trimming and J lost 3 bases, with 12 bases between them. Per the germline V gene, CDR1 is SGHVS and CDR2 is FQNEAQ. The CDR3 is 14 residues long. The CDR3 nucleotides read TGTGCCAGCAGGCTAGGGGCTTCCAATCAGCCCCAGCATTTT. It translates to CASRLGASNQPQHF.

The chain combines TRBV19 with TRBJ2-7; D possibly corresponds to TRBD2 (5 bases). The V end lost 6 bases, the J end lost 7 bases, and 19 bases lay between the germline ends. The CDR3 runs 14 residues. Looked up from germline, CDR1 is LNHDA and CDR2 is SQIVND (reference sequence). The CDR3 DNA reads as TGTGCCAGTAGCGGAAGGGCCCCCTCGGGGGAGCAGTACTTC. This translates into CASSGRAPSGEQYF.

The gene calls are TRBV25-1 and TRBJ2-5; D may be TRBD2 (5 bases). The CDR3 consists of 13 residues. Germline CDR1 is MGHDK and CDR2 is SYGVNS. The germline V and J ends were trimmed by 3 bases and 5 bases, with 10 bases remaining between them. The CDR3 spells CASSDRGPETQYF. CDR3 coding DNA: TGTGCCAGCAGTGACCGCGGGCCGGAGACCCAGTACTTC.

The chain uses TRBV6-5 and TRBJ1-5, with 9 positions matching TRBD1. Germline assignment: CDR1 MNHEY and CDR2 SVGAGI. V was pared by 10 bases and J by 4 bases, with 2 bases of the junction left unmatched. This CDR3 region has 12 residues. The CDR3 sequence: CATGTGNQPQHF. The CDR3, as DNA: TGTGCCACCGGGACAGGGAATCAGCCCCAGCATTTT.

V is TRBV15 and J is TRBJ2-5, with a possible D match to TRBD2 (7 bases). Trimming shortened V by 1 base and J by 5 bases, and 14 bases separated the two germline ends. The CDR3 spans 15 residues. Germline assignment: CDR1 LNHNV and CDR2 YYDKDF (reference sequence). The CDR3 sequence is CATSRGGGPLETQYF. CDR3 nucleotide sequence: TGTGCCACCAGCAGAGGGGGGGGGCCCCTGGAGACCCAGTACTTC. Variable domain in full (rest from reference TRBV15 and TRBJ2-5): DAMVIQNPRYQVTQFGKPVTLSCSQTLNHNVMYWYQQKSSQAPKLLFHYYDKDFNNEADTPDNFQSRRPNTSFCFLDIRSPGLGDTAMYLCATSRGGGPLETQYFGPGTRLLVL.

The chain employs TRBV12-5 and TRBJ2-7, with D hard to call. Germline V lookup: CDR1 LGHNT, CDR2 FRNRAP. The V gene lost 1 base and the J gene lost 4 bases, with 29 bases spanning the gap. The CDR3 loop spans 20 amino acids. The CDR3, as DNA: TGTGCTAGTGGTTTGGCTCCCCGCGGTTGTGCGGAGTGTTCCCAATACGAGCAGTACTTC. Its translation is CASGLAPRGCAECSQYEQYF.

This chain joins TRBV7-2 and TRBJ2-1; 8 nucleotides line up with TRBD1. V lost 4 bases, J lost 6 bases, and 5 bases stayed unmatched. The CDR3 is made up of 14 amino acids. Germline CDR1 is SGHTA and CDR2 is FQGNSA. The CDR3 DNA is TGTGCCAGCAGCTCAACCGGGACAGGCAATGAGCAGTTCTTC. Translation: CASSSTGTGNEQFF.

The chain carries TRBV5-6 and TRBJ1-1; 7 positions match TRBD1. The CDR3 spans 14 residues. Germline V gene lookup returns CDR1 SGHDT and CDR2 YYEEEE. With 5 bases clipped from V and 10 bases from J, the junction kept 14 bases outside the gene matches. The CDR3 sequence: CASSLGQRMPRAFF. DNA of the CDR3: TGTGCCAGCAGTCTGGGACAGCGGATGCCAAGAGCTTTCTTT.

There are a few counts of this clone. V gene TRBV7-9 combines with J gene TRBJ1-5; D uncertain. CDR3 size: 14 residues. Trimming removed 6 bases from V and 4 bases from J, with 13 bases in between. Per germline, CDR1 SEHNR and CDR2 FQNEAQ (reference sequence). The CDR3 loop reads CASSPATENQPQHF. In nucleotides, the CDR3 is TGTGCCAGCAGTCCAGCGACGGAGAATCAGCCCCAGCATTTT.

V is TRBV3-1 (or the pseudogene TRBV3-2) and J is TRBJ2-6, with 10 bases matching TRBD1. The CDR3 is made up of 17 amino acids. V lost 4 bases to trimming and J lost 0 bases; unmatched junction nucleotides: 3. The V gene's germline CDR1 is LGHDT and CDR2 YNNKEL (reference sequence). CDR3 amino acids: CASSPGQGDSGANVLTF. The DNA for the CDR3 is TGTGCCAGCAGCCCCGGACAGGGGGACTCTGGGGCCAACGTCCTGACTTTC.

The gene calls are TRBV9 and TRBJ2-3, with D possibly TRBD2 on 6 matching bases. Germline-derived CDR1 and CDR2 are SGDLS and YYNGEE. The CDR3 runs 14 residues. V shed 3 bases and J shed 2 bases, with 10 bases lying between them. CDR3 in DNA: TGTGCCAGCAGCGAGAGCGGGTACACAGATACGCAGTATTTT. It codes for CASSESGYTDTQYF.

The chain has TRBV6-6 and TRBJ1-2; D is unresolved. Germline V gives CDR1 MNHNY, CDR2 SVGAGI (reference sequence). The length of the CDR3 is 12 residues. Trimming took 2 bases from V and 6 from J, leaving 7 bases between them. CDR3: CASSYGQDGYTF. In DNA form, the CDR3 reads TGTGCCAGCAGTTACGGCCAGGATGGCTACACCTTC.

This sequence joins TRBV24-1 and TRBJ1-2; weak D call: TRBD1 (6 bases). This CDR3 contains 13 residues. CDR1 is KGHDR and CDR2 is SFDVKD in the germline V gene. V was cut by 9 bases and J by 0 bases, with 10 bases left in between. The DNA of the CDR3 is TGTGCCACCTCAGGGGAATCTAACTATGGCTACACCTTC. It translates to CATSGESNYGYTF.

This clone was recorded only once. Other DNA sequences within the sample encode an identical CDR3. This chain links TRBV18 with TRBJ2-5; D call uncertain. Between the trimmed V and J ends, which lost 3 bases and 1 base, there was a span of 3 bases. Per the germline V gene, CDR1 is KGHSH and CDR2 is LQKENI. The CDR3 length is 12 residues. In DNA, the CDR3 is TGTGCCAGCTCACCTATCCAAGAGACCCAGTACTTC. It translates to CASSPIQETQYF.

The rearrangement uses TRBV18 and TRBJ1-4, with D unclear. This CDR3 is 17 amino acids long. V was cut by 3 bases and J by 0 bases, with 14 bases left in between. Germline V CDR1 and CDR2: KGHSH, LQKENI. In nucleotides, the CDR3 is TGTGCCAGCTCACCCGAAGGAGCGAAGGCAACTAATGAAAAACTGTTTTTT. Translation: CASSPEGAKATNEKLFF.